The 21 T cell receptor beta chains below come from one sample, sequenced in a study of metastatic and nonmetastatic thyroid tumors (dated by TCRdb to 2018 to 2020). Before undergoing thyroid surgery, none of the patients had been given any kind of treatment. Library construction relied on PCR. Sequencing took place on an Illumina HiSeq 4000. The public reads were reanalyzed by TCRdb: fastp trimming at Q25, MiXCR alignment, in-frame beta chains only. The sample profile shows tens of thousands of clones; about 18% of them were found once. Of the sample, around 6.6% is held by the ten largest clones. Source material: blood. The receptors were sampled from a male donor with papillary thyroid cancer or a benign thyroid nodule (not recorded which). Some clones in this sample may be carry-over from other donors' samples.

This CDR3 reads CASSQDLTGNQPQHF. The DNA for the CDR3 is TGTGCCAGCAGCCAAGACTTGACAGGGAATCAGCCCCAGCATTTT. The chain couples TRBV4-2 to TRBJ1-5, with 7 bases lining up with TRBD1. Germline CDR1 LGHNA, CDR2 YNFKEQ. The CDR3 consists of 15 residues. V lost 0 bases, J lost 4 bases, and 3 bases stayed unmatched.

This rearrangement joins TRBV28 to TRBJ2-7, with 8 bases aligning to TRBD1. Germline trimming cut 3 bases from V and 0 bases from J; bases unmatched to any gene: 4. This CDR3 spans 15 amino acids. The V gene's germline CDR1 is MDHEN and CDR2 SYDVKM. This CDR3 reads CASSFPDRGSYEQYF. The CDR3 coding sequence is TGTGCCAGCAGTTTTCCCGACAGGGGCTCCTACGAGCAGTACTTC.

The chain employs TRBV7-6 and TRBJ2-5; maybe TRBD1 (6 bases). Germline loops: CDR1 SGHVS, CDR2 FNYEAQ. The germline V and J ends were trimmed by 7 bases and 3 bases, with 12 bases remaining between them. The CDR3 is made up of 13 amino acids. This CDR3 reads CASIFGQKETQYF. The CDR3 DNA is TGTGCCAGCATCTTCGGACAGAAAGAGACCCAGTACTTC.

This clone appeared many times. V is TRBV20-1 and J is TRBJ2-3; 12 bases line up with TRBD2. This CDR3 region has 19 residues. Germline V gene sequence: CDR1 DFQATT, CDR2 SNEGSKA (reference sequence). The ends lost 2 bases at V and 6 bases at J; junction bases unmatched: 18. The CDR3 loop reads CSARLRETIPSGRVDTQYF. The CDR3 DNA reads TGCAGTGCTAGACTCCGGGAAACAATACCTAGCGGGAGGGTGGATACGCAGTATTTT.

The chain has TRBV6-4 and TRBJ2-3, with TRBD2 identical over 14 bases. V lost 0 bases, J lost 8 bases, and 4 bases stayed unmatched. Per the germline V gene, CDR1 is MRHNA and CDR2 is SNTAGT. The CDR3 extends over 16 amino acids. The CDR3 protein is CASSDSTSGGGVTQYF. The DNA for the CDR3 is TGTGCCAGCAGTGACTCGACTAGCGGGGGGGGTGTTACGCAGTATTTT.

This clone was seen ten or more times. The chain employs TRBV9 and TRBJ1-6; D is ambiguous. This CDR3 has 14 residues. Germline V gene lookup returns CDR1 SGDLS and CDR2 YYNGEE. The ends were cut back, 1 base at V and 3 bases at J, with 5 bases in the middle. The CDR3 DNA follows: TGTGCCAGCAGCGTAAGCAGCTATAATTCACCCCTCCACTTT. This translates into CASSVSSYNSPLHF.

This clone has a handful of counts. The conserved phenylalanine or tryptophan normally closing the CDR3 is absent here, so this likely arose from a read error. This chain joins TRBV12-3 or TRBV12-4 and TRBJ2-7, with TRBD2 matching over 11 bases. The CDR3 is 14 residues long. The CDR3 coding sequence is TGTGCCATCAGTTTTGGTGGGACTAGCGGCGAGCAGTACCTC. This sequence encodes CAISFGGTSGEQYL.

This clone was seen at least ten times. The rearrangement joins TRBV12-3 or TRBV12-4 to TRBJ2-7; D may be TRBD2 (5 bases). The CDR3 sequence is 14 residues long. The V gene lost 6 bases and the J gene lost 3 bases, with 15 bases spanning the gap. This CDR3 is CASRRTAGNYEQYF. The CDR3 DNA reads TGTGCCAGCAGGCGGACTGCGGGCAACTACGAGCAGTACTTC.

In its sample, this clone ranks as medium-sized. CDR3 region: CASSRDRADQPQHF. The CDR3 DNA sequence: TGTGCCAGCAGCAGAGACAGGGCGGATCAGCCCCAGCATTTT. The rearrangement uses TRBV7-8 and TRBJ1-5; 7 bases line up with TRBD1. Germline V gene sequence: CDR1 SGHVS, CDR2 FQNEAQ. V lost 5 bases to trimming and J lost 5 bases; unmatched junction nucleotides: 6. The CDR3 consists of 14 residues.

To note about this clone: At the DNA level, this CDR3 is encoded by other sequences in the same sample as well. The chain carries TRBV7-8 and TRBJ2-2; 7 nucleotides line up with TRBD2. The V gene end was trimmed by 5 bases and the J gene end by 6 bases; junction bases not matched to a gene: 15. Germline assignment: CDR1 SGHVS and CDR2 FQNEAQ. CDR3 size: 17 residues. DNA for the CDR3: TGTGCCAGCAGCCCTGGGAGAGAGGGAGGGGTCGCCGGGGAGCTGTTTTTT. Amino acid sequence: CASSPGREGGVAGELFF.

This clone came up many times. The chain couples TRBV7-2 to TRBJ2-5, with 12 positions matching TRBD2. Germline CDR1 is SGHTA and CDR2 is FQGNSA. The CDR3 consists of 15 residues. Germline trimming cut 8 bases from V and 5 bases from J; bases unmatched to any gene: 9. DNA for the CDR3: TGTGCCAGCCTATCCCTAGCGGGAGGGCTGGAGACCCAGTACTTC. Translated: CASLSLAGGLETQYF.

This chain links TRBV7-1 with TRBJ2-3; 16 bases are shared with TRBD2. TRBV7-1 falls under the ORF class, with uncertain function. The CDR3 has 21 residues. V was pared by 3 bases and J by 6 bases, with 18 bases of the junction left unmatched. Here the CDR3 reads CASSSTRSGTSGGARWDTQYF. The CDR3 nucleotides are TGTGCCAGCAGCTCGACGAGATCCGGGACTAGCGGGGGGGCCAGGTGGGATACGCAGTATTTT.

This chain joins TRBV28 and TRBJ2-1; no clear D. Deletions cut 8 bases from V and 6 bases from J, with 11 bases between. Looked up from germline, CDR1 is MDHEN and CDR2 is SYDVKM. The CDR3 totals 12 residues. CDR3 sequence: CASSVSGNEQFF. DNA of the CDR3: TGTGCCAGCTCGGTGTCGGGCAATGAGCAGTTCTTC. The full variable domain, with the rest looked up from reference TRBV28 and TRBJ2-1, is DVKVTQSSRYLVKRTGEKVFLECVQDMDHENMFWYRQDPGLGLRLIYFSYDVKMKEKGDIPEGYSVSREKKERFSLILESASTNQTSMYLCASSVSGNEQFFGPGTRLTVL.

This clone occurred many times. This chain links TRBV20-1 with TRBJ1-2, with D unresolved. Trimming took 1 base from V and 1 from J, leaving 10 bases between them. Germline CDR1 is DFQATT and CDR2 is SNEGSKA (reference sequence). The CDR3 length is 14 residues. CDR3: CSARGSSLNYGYTF. CDR3 DNA sequence: TGCAGTGCTAGAGGCAGCAGTCTTAACTATGGCTACACCTTC.

The J gene is TRBJ2-1, the V gene TRBV6-5; D possibly corresponds to TRBD2 (6 bases). The CDR3 covers 16 residues. V lost 0 bases and J 5 bases, leaving 14 bases between the germline ends. CDR1 MNHEY and CDR2 SVGAGI come from the germline V gene. In DNA form, the CDR3 reads TGTGCCAGCAGTTACTCTCTAGCGAGCCCGAACAATGAGCAGTTCTTC. Its protein product is CASSYSLASPNNEQFF.

This clone was recorded at least ten times. This sample includes further DNA sequences coding for the same CDR3. The rearrangement links TRBV5-1 to TRBJ2-5; TRBD2 agrees at 16 bases. The germline V gene encodes CDR1 SGHRS and CDR2 YFSETQ. V was clipped by 4 bases and J by 2 bases; unmatched bases: 8. The CDR3 length is 18 residues. The CDR3 DNA reads as TGCGCCAGCAGCAAACCGGGACTAGCGGGGGGGCCACAAGAGACCCAGTACTTC. Protein sequence: CASSKPGLAGGPQETQYF.

This sequence joins TRBV20-1 and TRBJ2-1; TRBD2 is a possible D gene (6 bases). CDR1 is DFQATT and CDR2 is SNEGSKA in the germline V gene (reference sequence). V was cut by 2 bases and J by 8 bases, with 16 bases left in between. The CDR3 extends over 14 amino acids. Here the CDR3 DNA reads TGCAGTGCTAGACGGGAGCGGCTGGACGATGAGCAGTTCTTC. This gives the protein CSARRERLDDEQFF.

This clone was detected ten times or more. The J gene is TRBJ2-5, the V gene TRBV12-3 or TRBV12-4; D is perhaps TRBD1 (6 bases). The CDR3 is 13 residues long. The V end was cut by 6 bases, the J end by 5 bases, with 13 bases between. The CDR3 sequence: CASRQGGYETQYF. The CDR3 bases are TGTGCCAGCAGACAGGGTGGATATGAGACCCAGTACTTC.

This clone was counted ten times or more. The J gene is TRBJ1-5, the V gene TRBV7-9, with 9 bases that match TRBD1. CDR1 and CDR2 from the germline V gene are SEHNR and FQNEAQ (reference sequence). The V and J ends lost 6 bases and 3 bases, in that order; junction bases with no gene match: 6. This CDR3 is built from 15 residues. CDR3 sequence reads: CASSRGQGDNQPQHF. The CDR3 DNA reads TGTGCCAGCAGTAGGGGACAGGGCGACAATCAGCCCCAGCATTTT.

This clone was seen more than once but under ten times. The chain has TRBV6-2 or TRBV6-3 and TRBJ2-7; 10 bases agree with TRBD2. The junction had 8 bases not matched to a gene; V was cut back by 2 bases and J by 4 bases. The CDR3 spans 16 residues. Germline assignment: CDR1 MNHEY and CDR2 SVGEGT. DNA for the CDR3: TGTGCCAGCAGTTACCGGACTAGCGGTATATCTTACGAGCAGTACTTC. Translating gives CASSYRTSGISYEQYF.

Ten or more counts support this clone. CDR3 in DNA: TGTGCCTGGCGAGCGGGGCTCTCCTACGAGCAGTACTTC. As protein: CAWRAGLSYEQYF. This chain joins TRBV30 and TRBJ2-7, with 7 positions matching TRBD2. The ends lost 5 bases at V and 0 bases at J; junction bases unmatched: 4. The CDR3 runs to 13 residues. Germline lookup yields CDR1 GTSNPN and CDR2 SVGIG (reference sequence).